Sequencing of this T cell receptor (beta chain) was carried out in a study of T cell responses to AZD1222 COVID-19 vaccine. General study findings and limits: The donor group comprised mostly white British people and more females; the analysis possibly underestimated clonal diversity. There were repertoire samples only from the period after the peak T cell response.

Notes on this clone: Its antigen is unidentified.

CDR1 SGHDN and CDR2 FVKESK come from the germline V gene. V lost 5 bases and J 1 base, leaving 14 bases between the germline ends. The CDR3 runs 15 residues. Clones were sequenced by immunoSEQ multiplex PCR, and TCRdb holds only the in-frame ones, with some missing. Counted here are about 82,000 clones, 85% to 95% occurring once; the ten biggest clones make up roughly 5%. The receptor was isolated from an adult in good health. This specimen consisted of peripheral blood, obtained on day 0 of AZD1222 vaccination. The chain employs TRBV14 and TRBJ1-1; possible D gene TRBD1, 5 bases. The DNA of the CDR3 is TGTGCCAGCAGCGTCCGGGGGGGAAGGAACACTGAAGCTTTCTTT. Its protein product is CASSVRGGRNTEAFF.